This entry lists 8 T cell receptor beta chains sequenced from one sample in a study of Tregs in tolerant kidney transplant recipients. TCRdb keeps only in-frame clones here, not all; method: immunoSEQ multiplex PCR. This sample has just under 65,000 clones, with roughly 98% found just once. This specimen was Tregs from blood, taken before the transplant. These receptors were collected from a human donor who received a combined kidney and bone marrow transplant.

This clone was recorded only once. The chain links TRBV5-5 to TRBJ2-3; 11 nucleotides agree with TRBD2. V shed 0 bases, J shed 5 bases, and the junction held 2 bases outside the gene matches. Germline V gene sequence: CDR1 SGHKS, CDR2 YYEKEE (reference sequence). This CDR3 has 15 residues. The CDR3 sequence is CASSLGLAGRDTQYF. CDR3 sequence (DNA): TGTGCCAGCAGCTTGGGACTAGCGGGAAGAGATACGCAGTATTTT.

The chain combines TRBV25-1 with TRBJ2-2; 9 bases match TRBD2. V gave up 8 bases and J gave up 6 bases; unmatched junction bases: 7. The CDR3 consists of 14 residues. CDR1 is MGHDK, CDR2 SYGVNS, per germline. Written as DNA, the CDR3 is TGTGCCAGCGGGAGAGCGGGAGGCCCCGGGGAGCTGTTTTTT. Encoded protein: CASGRAGGPGELFF.

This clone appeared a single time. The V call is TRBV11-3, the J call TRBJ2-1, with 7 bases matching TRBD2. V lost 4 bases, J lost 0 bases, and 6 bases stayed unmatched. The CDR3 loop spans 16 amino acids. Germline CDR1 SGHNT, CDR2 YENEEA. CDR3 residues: CASSYGGWSSYNEQFF. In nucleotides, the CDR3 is TGTGCCAGCAGCTACGGGGGGTGGAGCTCCTACAATGAGCAGTTCTTC.

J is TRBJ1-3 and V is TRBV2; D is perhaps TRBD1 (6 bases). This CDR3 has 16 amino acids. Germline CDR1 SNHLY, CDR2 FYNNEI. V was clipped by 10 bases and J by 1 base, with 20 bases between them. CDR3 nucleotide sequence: TGTGCCACCAAGCCAAAACGACAGGCGTCTGGAAACACCATATATTTT. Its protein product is CATKPKRQASGNTIYF.

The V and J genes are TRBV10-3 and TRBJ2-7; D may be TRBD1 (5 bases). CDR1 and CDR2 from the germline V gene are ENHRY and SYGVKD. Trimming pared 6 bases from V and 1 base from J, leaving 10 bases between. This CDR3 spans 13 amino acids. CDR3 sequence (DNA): TGTGCCATCAGGCAGGGTTCTTCCTACGAGCAGTACTTC. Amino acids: CAIRQGSSYEQYF.

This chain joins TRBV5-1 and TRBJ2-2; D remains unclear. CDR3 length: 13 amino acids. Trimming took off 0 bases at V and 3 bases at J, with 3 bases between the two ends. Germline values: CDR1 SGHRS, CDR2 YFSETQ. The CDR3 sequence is CASSLADTGELFF. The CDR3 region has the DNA TGCGCCAGCAGCTTGGCGGACACCGGGGAGCTGTTTTTT.

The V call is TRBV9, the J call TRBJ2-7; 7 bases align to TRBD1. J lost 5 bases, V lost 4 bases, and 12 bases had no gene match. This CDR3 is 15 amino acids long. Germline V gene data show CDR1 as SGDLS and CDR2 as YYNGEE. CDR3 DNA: TGTGCCAGCAGCCCCCATCCCAGGGGGTATGACGAGCAGTACTTC. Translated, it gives CASSPHPRGYDEQYF.

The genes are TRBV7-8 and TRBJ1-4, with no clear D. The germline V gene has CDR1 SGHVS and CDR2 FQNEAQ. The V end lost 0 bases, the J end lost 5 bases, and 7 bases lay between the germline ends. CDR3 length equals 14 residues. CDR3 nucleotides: TGTGCCAGCAGCTTAGCCCGGAGGAATGAAAAACTGTTTTTT. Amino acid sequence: CASSLARRNEKLFF.